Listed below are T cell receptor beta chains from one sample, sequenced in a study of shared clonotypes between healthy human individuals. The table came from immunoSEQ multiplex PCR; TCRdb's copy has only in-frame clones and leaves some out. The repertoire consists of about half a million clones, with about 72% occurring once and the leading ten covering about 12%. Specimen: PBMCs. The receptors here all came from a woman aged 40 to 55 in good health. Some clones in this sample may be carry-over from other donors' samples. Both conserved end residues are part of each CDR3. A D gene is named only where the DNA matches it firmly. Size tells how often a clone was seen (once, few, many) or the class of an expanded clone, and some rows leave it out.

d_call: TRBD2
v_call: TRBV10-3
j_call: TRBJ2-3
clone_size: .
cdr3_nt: TGTGCCATCAGCGTTCCGGGACTAGCGGGCACAGATACGCAGTATTTT
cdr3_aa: CAISVPGLAGTDTQYF

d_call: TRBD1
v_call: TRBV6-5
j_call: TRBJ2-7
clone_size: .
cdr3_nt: TGTGCCAGCAGTGCAGGACAGGACTTCAACGAGCAGTACTTC
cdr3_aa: CASSAGQDFNEQYF

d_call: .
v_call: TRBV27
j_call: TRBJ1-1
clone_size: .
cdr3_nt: TGTGCCAGCACCCCCGACACAGGGTTCACTGAAGCTTTCTTT
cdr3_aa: CASTPDTGFTEAFF

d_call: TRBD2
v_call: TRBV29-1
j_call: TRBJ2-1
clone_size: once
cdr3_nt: TGCAGCGCCTTTGCTAGCGGGGCCTACAATGAGCAGTTCTTC
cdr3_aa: CSAFASGAYNEQFF

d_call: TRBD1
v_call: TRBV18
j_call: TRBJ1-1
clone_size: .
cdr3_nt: TGTGCCAGCTCACCCCGGCAGGGGGACACTGAAGCTTTCTTT
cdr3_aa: CASSPRQGDTEAFF

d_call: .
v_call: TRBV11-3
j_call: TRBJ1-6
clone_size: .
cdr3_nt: TGTGCCAGCAGCTTAGGGCCTAATTCACCCCTCCACTTT
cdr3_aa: CASSLGPNSPLHF

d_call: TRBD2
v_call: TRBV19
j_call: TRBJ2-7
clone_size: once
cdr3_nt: TGTGCCAGTAGCTCGACTTGGACTAGCCTTTACGAGCAGTACTTC
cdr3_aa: CASSSTWTSLYEQYF

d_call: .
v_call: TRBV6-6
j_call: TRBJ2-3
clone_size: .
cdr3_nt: TGTGCCAGCAGTTTTCCGGCCACAGATACGCAGTATTTT
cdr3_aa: CASSFPATDTQYF

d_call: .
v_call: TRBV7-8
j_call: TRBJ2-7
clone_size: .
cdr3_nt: TGTGCCAGCAGCTTACAACAGCCGTCCTACGAGCAGTACTTC
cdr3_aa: CASSLQQPSYEQYF

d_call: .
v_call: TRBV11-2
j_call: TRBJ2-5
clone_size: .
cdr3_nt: TGTGCCAGCAGCTTTAAGGGACGGCAAGAGACCCAGTACTTC
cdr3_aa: CASSFKGRQETQYF

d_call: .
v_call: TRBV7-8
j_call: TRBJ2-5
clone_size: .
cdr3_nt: TGTGCCAGCAGCTTAGAGCGCCGGGACCGATACCAAGAGACCCAGTACTTC
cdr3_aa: CASSLERRDRYQETQYF

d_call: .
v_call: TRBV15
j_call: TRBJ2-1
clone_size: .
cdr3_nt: TGTGCCACCAGCAGGGAGGGGGTAGACAATGAGCAGTTCTTC
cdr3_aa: CATSREGVDNEQFF

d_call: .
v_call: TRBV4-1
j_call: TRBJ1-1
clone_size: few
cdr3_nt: TGCGCCAGCAGCCAAGGTAACAACATTGAAGCTTTCTTT
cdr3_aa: CASSQGNNIEAFF

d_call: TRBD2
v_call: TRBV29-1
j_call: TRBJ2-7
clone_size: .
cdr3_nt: TGCAGCCAGTGGTGGCGCGGGAGGGCCTGCGAGCAGTACTTC
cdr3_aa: CSQWWRGRACEQYF

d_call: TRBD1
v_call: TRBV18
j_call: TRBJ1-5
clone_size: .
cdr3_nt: TGTGCCAGCTCAGCGGGACAGGGGAGACAGCCCCAGCATTTT
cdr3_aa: CASSAGQGRQPQHF

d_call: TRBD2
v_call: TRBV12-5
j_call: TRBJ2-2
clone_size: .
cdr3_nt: TGTGCTAGTGGTTTGGTACTGTCTAGCGGAAAGAACACCGGGGAGCTGTTTTTT
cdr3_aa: CASGLVLSSGKNTGELFF

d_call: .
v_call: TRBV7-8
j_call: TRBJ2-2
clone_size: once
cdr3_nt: TGTGCCAGCAGCTTAGTAGGCAGGTGGGGGGACACCGGGGAGCTGTTTTTT
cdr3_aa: CASSLVGRWGDTGELFF

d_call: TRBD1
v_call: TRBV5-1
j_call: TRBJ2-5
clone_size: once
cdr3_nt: TGCGCCAGCAGCCCTAGGACAGGAGAAGAGACCCAGTACTTC
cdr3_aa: CASSPRTGEETQYF

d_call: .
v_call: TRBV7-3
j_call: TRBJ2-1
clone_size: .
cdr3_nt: TGTGCCAGCAGCCCGTACGGGGCGAGTGAGCAGTTCTTC
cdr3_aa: CASSPYGASEQFF

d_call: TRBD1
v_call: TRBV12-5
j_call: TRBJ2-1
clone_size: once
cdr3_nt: TGTGCTAGTGGTTACACAGGGGGCGTTGAGCAGTTCTTC
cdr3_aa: CASGYTGGVEQFF

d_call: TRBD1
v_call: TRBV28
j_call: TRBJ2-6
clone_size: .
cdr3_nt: TGTGCCAGCACCCTCAGGGGGCGCTCTGGGGCCAACGTCCTGACTTTC
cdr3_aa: CASTLRGRSGANVLTF

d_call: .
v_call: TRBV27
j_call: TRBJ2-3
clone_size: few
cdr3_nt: TGTGCCAGCAGTTTAGGGACTGGGGCCGATACGCAGTATTTT
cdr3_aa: CASSLGTGADTQYF

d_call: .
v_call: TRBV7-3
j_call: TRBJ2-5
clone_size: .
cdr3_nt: TGTGCCAGCAGCTTGGGGGGAGGCCAAGAGACCCAGTACTTC
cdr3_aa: CASSLGGGQETQYF

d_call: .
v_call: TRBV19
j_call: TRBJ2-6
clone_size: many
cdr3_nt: TGTGCCAGTAGTCGCGAACAGGGTACTGGGGCCAACGTCCTGACTTTC
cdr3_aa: CASSREQGTGANVLTF

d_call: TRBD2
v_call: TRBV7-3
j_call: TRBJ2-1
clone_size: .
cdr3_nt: TGTGCCAGCAGCTTAAGGGGCGGGAGGGGCGAGAATGAGCAGTTCTTC
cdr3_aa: CASSLRGGRGENEQFF

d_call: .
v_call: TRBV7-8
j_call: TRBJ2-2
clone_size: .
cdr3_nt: TGTGCCAGCAGCCCGGGACACACGAACACCGGGGAGCTGTTTTTT
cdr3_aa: CASSPGHTNTGELFF

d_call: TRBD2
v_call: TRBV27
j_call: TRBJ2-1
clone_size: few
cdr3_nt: TGTGCCAGCAGTTTATCCTCTAGCGGGAGCTCGGCTGAGCAGTTCTTC
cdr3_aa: CASSLSSSGSSAEQFF

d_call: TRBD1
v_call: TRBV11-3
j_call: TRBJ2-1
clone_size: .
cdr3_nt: TGTGCCAGCAGCTTACACCGGACAGGGACATACAATGAGCAGTTCTTC
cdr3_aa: CASSLHRTGTYNEQFF

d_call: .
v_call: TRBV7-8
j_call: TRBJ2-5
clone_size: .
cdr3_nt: TGTGCCAGCAGCTTAGCGATTTGGAGGGTCGAGACCCAGTACTTC
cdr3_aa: CASSLAIWRVETQYF

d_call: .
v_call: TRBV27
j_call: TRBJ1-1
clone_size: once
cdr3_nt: TGTGCCAGCAGTAAACTACGAGGGGACACTGAAGCTTTCTTT
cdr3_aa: CASSKLRGDTEAFF

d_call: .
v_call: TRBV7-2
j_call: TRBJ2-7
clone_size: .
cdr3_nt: TGTGCCAGCAGCTTCAGGATTCATACCTACGAGCAGTACTTC
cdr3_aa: CASSFRIHTYEQYF

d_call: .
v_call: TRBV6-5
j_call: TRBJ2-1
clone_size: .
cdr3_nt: TGTGCCGTTGGGCGTTCCTACAATGAGCAGTTCTTC
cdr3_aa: CAVGRSYNEQFF